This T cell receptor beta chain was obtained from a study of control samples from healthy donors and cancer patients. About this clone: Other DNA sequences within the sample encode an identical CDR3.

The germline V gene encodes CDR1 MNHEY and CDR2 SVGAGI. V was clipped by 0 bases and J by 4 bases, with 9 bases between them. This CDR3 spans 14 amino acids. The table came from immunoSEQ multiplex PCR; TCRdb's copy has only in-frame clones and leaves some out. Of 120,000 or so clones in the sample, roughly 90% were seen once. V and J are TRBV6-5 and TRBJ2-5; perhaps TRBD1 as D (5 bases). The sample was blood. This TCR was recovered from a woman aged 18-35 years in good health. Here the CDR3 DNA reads TGTGCCAGCAGTTACTCGGAGCAGGGAGAGACCCAGTACTTC. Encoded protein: CASSYSEQGETQYF.